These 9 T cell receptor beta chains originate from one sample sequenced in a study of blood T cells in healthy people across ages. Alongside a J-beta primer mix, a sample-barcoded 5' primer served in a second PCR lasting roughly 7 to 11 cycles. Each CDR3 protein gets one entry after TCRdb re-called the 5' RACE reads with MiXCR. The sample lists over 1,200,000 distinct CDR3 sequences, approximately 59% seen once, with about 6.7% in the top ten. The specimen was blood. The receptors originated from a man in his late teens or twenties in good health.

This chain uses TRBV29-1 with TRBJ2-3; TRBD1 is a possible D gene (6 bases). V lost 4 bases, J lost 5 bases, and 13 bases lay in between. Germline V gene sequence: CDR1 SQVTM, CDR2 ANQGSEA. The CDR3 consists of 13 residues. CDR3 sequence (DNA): TGCAGCGTTGTAGGTCAGGGGAGAGATACGCAGTATTTT. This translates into CSVVGQGRDTQYF.

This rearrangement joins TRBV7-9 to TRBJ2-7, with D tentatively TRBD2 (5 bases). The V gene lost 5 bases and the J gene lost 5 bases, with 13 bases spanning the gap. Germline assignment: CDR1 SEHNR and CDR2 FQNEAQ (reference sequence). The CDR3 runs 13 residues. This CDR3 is CASSPSGSDEQYF. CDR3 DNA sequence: TGTGCCAGCAGCCCCTCGGGGTCCGACGAGCAGTACTTC.

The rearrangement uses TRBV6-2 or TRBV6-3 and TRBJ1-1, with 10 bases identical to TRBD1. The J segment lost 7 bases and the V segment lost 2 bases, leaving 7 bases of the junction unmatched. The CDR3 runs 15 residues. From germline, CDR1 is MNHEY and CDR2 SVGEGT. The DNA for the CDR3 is TGTGCCAGCAGTTACCGAGGACAGGGGGTTTGTGAAGCTTTCTTT. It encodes CASSYRGQGVCEAFF.

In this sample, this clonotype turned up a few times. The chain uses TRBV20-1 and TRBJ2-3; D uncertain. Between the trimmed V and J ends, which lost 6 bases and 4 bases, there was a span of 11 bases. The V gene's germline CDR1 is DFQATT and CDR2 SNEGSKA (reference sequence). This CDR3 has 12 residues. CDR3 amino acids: CSAPVASDTQYF. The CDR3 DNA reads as TGCAGTGCCCCTGTGGCTTCAGATACGCAGTATTTT.

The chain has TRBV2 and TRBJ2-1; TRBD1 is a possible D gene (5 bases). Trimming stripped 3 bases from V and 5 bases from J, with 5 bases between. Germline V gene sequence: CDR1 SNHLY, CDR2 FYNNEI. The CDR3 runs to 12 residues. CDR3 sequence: CASSEDNNEQFF. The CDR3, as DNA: TGTGCCAGCAGTGAGGACAACAATGAGCAGTTCTTC.

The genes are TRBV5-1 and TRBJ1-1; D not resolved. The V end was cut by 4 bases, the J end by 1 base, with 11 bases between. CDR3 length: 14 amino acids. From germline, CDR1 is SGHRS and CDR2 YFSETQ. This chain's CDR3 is CASSVAAGNTEAFF. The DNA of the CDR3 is TGCGCCAGCAGCGTGGCCGCGGGGAACACTGAAGCTTTCTTT.

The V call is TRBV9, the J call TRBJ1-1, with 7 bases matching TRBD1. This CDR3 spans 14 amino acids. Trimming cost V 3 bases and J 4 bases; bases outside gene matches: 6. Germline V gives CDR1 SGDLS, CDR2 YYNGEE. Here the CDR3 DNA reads TGTGCCAGCAGCGCTGGACAGGCCCTCACTGAAGCTTTCTTT. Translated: CASSAGQALTEAFF.

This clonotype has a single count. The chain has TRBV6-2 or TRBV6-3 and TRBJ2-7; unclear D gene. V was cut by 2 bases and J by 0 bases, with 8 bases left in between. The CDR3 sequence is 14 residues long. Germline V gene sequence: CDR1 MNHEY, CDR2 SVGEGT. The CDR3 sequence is CASSYESRSYEQYF. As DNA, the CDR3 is TGTGCCAGCAGTTACGAGAGCCGCTCCTACGAGCAGTACTTC.

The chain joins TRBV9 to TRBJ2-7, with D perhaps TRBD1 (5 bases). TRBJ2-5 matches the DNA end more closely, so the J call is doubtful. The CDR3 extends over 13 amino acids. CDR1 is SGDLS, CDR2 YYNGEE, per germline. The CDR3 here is CASSPQGYGTQYF. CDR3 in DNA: TGTGCCAGCAGCCCGCAGGGATATGGGACCCAGTACTTC.